This T cell receptor beta chain was sequenced in a study of Graves' ophthalmopathy and Graves' hyperthyroidism. This clonotype has at least ten counts. Its antigen is undetermined. Study conclusions and caveats: A model of 13 signatures distinguished ophthalmopathy from stable hyperthyroidism at roughly 86% sensitivity and approximately 77% specificity. Among thyroid clonotypes expanded above 0.001 frequency, most also appeared in blood.

CDR1 is LGHNA and CDR2 is YSLEER in the germline V gene. Trimming took 3 bases from V and 11 from J; bases not matched to a gene: 7. This CDR3 has 13 amino acids. Amplified TCR beta CDR3 regions were obtained using RNA transcripts as template. The workflow started with a first-round RT-PCR run with HTBI primers and then moved on to a second-round multiplex PCR. TCRdb fed the multiplex PCR reads into MiXCR, producing one record per CDR3 protein. The sample comprises roughly 1.1 million distinct CDR3 sequences, approximately 35% of which are singletons, and 11% rests with the top ten. Hyperthyroidism in these 18- to 65-year-old patients was newly diagnosed, lasting under 2 months. As diagnostic evidence, clinical symptoms, serum thyroxine, TRAb, thyroid ultrasound and orbital computed tomography were relied upon.

The rearrangement uses TRBV4-3 and TRBJ2-7, with 10 bases fitting TRBD1. The TCR was taken from an adult man with Graves' hyperthyroidism. Sequenced material: peripheral blood or thyroid tissue (not recorded which). The CDR3 loop is CASSQSIGQGEYF. The CDR3 bases are TGCGCCAGCAGCCAGTCGATTGGACAGGGGGAGTACTTC.